This passage covers 32 T cell receptor beta chains from one sample sequenced in a study of blood T cell repertoires in COVID-19. Sequencing was performed with immunoSEQ multiplex PCR; in TCRdb, only in-frame clones are kept and a portion is missing. The sample lists about 130,000 clones, approximately 70% seen once, with over 1.5% in the top ten. The source material was peripheral blood. The source of these receptors is a woman in her sixties or seventies with acute or convalescent COVID-19.

This clone was counted a few times. The V and J genes are TRBV28 and TRBJ1-2; weak D call: TRBD1 (6 bases). The CDR3 runs to 14 residues. V was cut by 4 bases and J by 8 bases, with 17 bases left in between. The germline gives CDR1 MDHEN, CDR2 SYDVKM. The CDR3 reads CASSSTGRSTGYTF. The DNA for the CDR3 is TGTGCCAGCAGTTCAACAGGGCGGAGTACGGGCTACACCTTC.

The CDR3 here is CATSGQLFLSSYNEQFF. As DNA, the CDR3 is TGTGCCACGTCGGGACAACTGTTCCTGAGCTCCTACAATGAGCAGTTCTTC. This chain connects TRBV28 to TRBJ2-1, with TRBD1 as a possible D gene (6 bases). The CDR3 runs to 17 residues. CDR1 is MDHEN, CDR2 SYDVKM, per germline. The ends were cut back, 10 bases at V and 0 bases at J, with 22 bases in the middle.

This chain joins TRBV7-8 and TRBJ2-3; 12 bases agree with TRBD2. Germline values: CDR1 SGHVS, CDR2 FQNEAQ. Germline trimming cut 5 bases from V and 4 bases from J; bases unmatched to any gene: 7. The CDR3 loop spans 16 amino acids. CDR3 sequence (DNA): TGTGCCAGCAGCCCACGGACTAGCGGGGCGGCAGATACGCAGTATTTT. This codes for CASSPRTSGAADTQYF.

This clone was found a few times. V is TRBV20-1 and J is TRBJ1-6; no reliable D call. This CDR3 comprises 14 residues. CDR1 and CDR2 (germline): DFQATT, SNEGSKA (reference sequence). V shed 3 bases and J shed 7 bases, with 13 bases lying between them. In DNA form, the CDR3 reads TGCAGTGCTAGTCGGGTGTCGGAGAATTCACCCCTCCACTTT. The encoded protein is CSASRVSENSPLHF.

The rearrangement joins TRBV11-2 to TRBJ2-5, with 14 bases identical to TRBD2. Germline assignment: CDR1 SGHAT and CDR2 FQNNGV. This CDR3 region has 17 residues. V lost 4 bases, J lost 6 bases, and 10 bases stayed unmatched. CDR3 loop: CASSSAGTSGSGKTQYF. CDR3 nucleotide sequence: TGTGCCAGCAGCTCAGCCGGGACTAGCGGGAGTGGAAAGACCCAGTACTTC.

This chain connects TRBV6-5 to TRBJ1-1; tentatively, D is TRBD1 (6 bases). The CDR3 is 15 amino acids. Germline V gene sequence: CDR1 MNHEY, CDR2 SVGAGI. Trimming took off 6 bases at V and 0 bases at J, with 14 bases between the two ends. CDR3 loop: CASSRRRGVNTEAFF. The CDR3 DNA is TGTGCCAGCAGCCGTCGCAGGGGCGTGAACACTGAAGCTTTCTTT.

This clone has just a few counts. The CDR3 is CASSLPQTDTQYF. Here the CDR3 DNA reads TGTGCCAGCAGCTTGCCACAGACAGATACGCAGTATTTT. The chain carries TRBV7-9 and TRBJ2-3; D unresolved. The CDR3 extends over 13 amino acids. Germline values: CDR1 SEHNR, CDR2 FQNEAQ (reference sequence). The ends were cut back, 3 bases at V and 3 bases at J, with 7 bases in the middle.

This chain joins TRBV6-2 or TRBV6-3 and TRBJ2-1, with no clear D. The V gene lost 6 bases and the J gene lost 5 bases, with 8 bases spanning the gap. CDR3 length: 12 amino acids. Per germline, CDR1 MNHEY and CDR2 SVGEGT. CDR3 nucleotides: TGTGCCAGCAGCAAGACAAACAATGAGCAGTTCTTC. Amino acid sequence: CASSKTNNEQFF.

The V gene is TRBV6-5, the J gene TRBJ1-2; tentative D call: TRBD1 (5 bases). Trimming cost V 2 bases and J 4 bases, with 11 bases left between them. CDR3 length: 14 amino acids. Germline values: CDR1 MNHEY, CDR2 SVGAGI. The CDR3 nucleotides are TGTGCCAGCAGTTACGGGCAGGGCGTCTATGGCTACACCTTC. Translated, it gives CASSYGQGVYGYTF.

This clone came up once. The V and J genes are TRBV19 and TRBJ2-4; 9 positions match TRBD1. Germline values: CDR1 LNHDA, CDR2 SQIVND (reference sequence). The ends lost 4 bases at V and 4 bases at J; junction bases unmatched: 5. This CDR3 is 15 amino acids long. CDR3 DNA sequence: TGTGCCAGTAGTAATTGGGGGACAGGGAAAAACATTCAGTACTTC. Protein sequence: CASSNWGTGKNIQYF.

This clone appeared a single time. The V gene is TRBV9, the J gene TRBJ2-7; tentatively, D is TRBD1 (6 bases). Germline CDR1 SGDLS, CDR2 YYNGEE. This CDR3 comprises 14 residues. V dropped 6 bases and J dropped 5 bases, with 18 bases sitting between them. DNA of the CDR3: TGTGCCAGCACCAAGCATCTCACAGGGAACGAGCAGTACTTC. Its translation: CASTKHLTGNEQYF.

This clone showed up just a few times. This chain links TRBV6-1 with TRBJ1-6; D might be TRBD1 (6 bases). Between the trimmed V and J ends, which lost 0 bases and 9 bases, there was a span of 12 bases. Germline-derived CDR1 and CDR2 are MNHNS and SASEGT. The CDR3 loop spans 15 amino acids. CDR3 in amino acids: CASSEARGAVSPLHF. Here the CDR3 DNA reads TGTGCCAGCAGTGAAGCCCGGGGGGCGGTTTCACCCCTCCACTTT.

In nucleotides, the CDR3 is TGTGCCAGCAGTGTCCCAAGCGGGGCTCAAGAGACCCAGTACTTC. It specifies CASSVPSGAQETQYF. The V gene is TRBV2, the J gene TRBJ2-5; 7 bases map to TRBD2. V dropped 4 bases and J dropped 2; count of bases not matched to a gene: 7. Germline values: CDR1 SNHLY, CDR2 FYNNEI. The CDR3 is 15 amino acids.

The gene calls are TRBV6-2 or TRBV6-3 and TRBJ1-5; the D gene is possibly TRBD1 (5 bases). V was cut by 0 bases and J by 7 bases, with 13 bases left in between. This CDR3 spans 15 amino acids. Germline V lookup: CDR1 MNHEY, CDR2 SVGEGT. CDR3 sequence: CASSYSITRGQPQHF. The CDR3 nucleotides are TGTGCCAGCAGTTACTCGATCACCCGGGGGCAGCCCCAGCATTTT.

This clone was observed a handful of times. V and J are TRBV4-3 and TRBJ2-7; 11 bases are shared with TRBD1. CDR3 size: 16 residues. Germline lookup yields CDR1 LGHNA and CDR2 YSLEER. Losses at the gene ends were 0 bases for V and 3 bases for J; bases not matched to a gene: 4. CDR3 protein: CASSQDGGTGGYEQYF. CDR3 coding DNA: TGCGCCAGCAGCCAAGATGGGGGGACAGGGGGCTACGAGCAGTACTTC.

The DNA of the CDR3 is TGTGCCAGCAGCAGAAACAGGGGGCGGACTGAAGCTTTCTTT. Protein sequence: CASSRNRGRTEAFF. The chain joins TRBV7-2 to TRBJ1-1, with 9 bases matching TRBD1. J was trimmed by 5 bases and V by 5 bases; bases with no gene match: 6. CDR1 and CDR2 from the germline V gene are SGHTA and FQGNSA. The CDR3 length is 14 residues. Full variable domain (missing parts from reference TRBV7-2 and TRBJ1-1): GAGVSQSPSNKVTEKGKDVELRCDPISGHTALYWYRQSLGQGLEFLIYFQGNSAPDKSGLPSDRFSAERTGGSVSTLTIQRTQQEDSAVYLCASSRNRGRTEAFFGQGTRLTVV.

The V gene is TRBV7-9, the J gene TRBJ2-3; 8 nucleotides line up with TRBD1. Trimming cost V 5 bases and J 0 bases; bases outside gene matches: 7. This CDR3 has 16 amino acids. Germline V gives CDR1 SEHNR, CDR2 FQNEAQ (reference sequence). CDR3 sequence reads: CASSIGTGASTDTQYF. In DNA form, the CDR3 reads TGTGCCAGCAGCATAGGGACAGGAGCTAGCACAGATACGCAGTATTTT.

The V and J genes are TRBV5-1 and TRBJ2-5; D ambiguous. This CDR3 is built from 13 residues. Germline V lookup: CDR1 SGHRS, CDR2 YFSETQ. The V end lost 5 bases, the J end lost 2 bases, and 10 bases lay between the germline ends. Written as DNA, the CDR3 is TGCGCCAGCAGTCGCCTAAATCAAGAGACCCAGTACTTC. Translating it yields CASSRLNQETQYF.

A word on this clone: The junction does not match germline at one end; this may be a read error. The chain uses TRBV5-6 and TRBJ1-1, with D perhaps TRBD1 (6 bases). There are 14 residues in the CDR3. In germline, CDR1 is SGHDT, CDR2 YYEEEE. The chain's CDR3 is CASSLGAWNTEAFF. CDR3 sequence (DNA): TGTGCCAGCAGTTTGGGGGCGTGGAACACTGAAGCTTTCTTT.

The chain is built from TRBV15 and TRBJ1-4, with 9 nucleotides matching TRBD1. Germline V gives CDR1 LNHNV, CDR2 YYDKDF (reference sequence). The CDR3 spans 15 residues. After removal of 3 bases from V and 7 bases from J, the junction contained 6 bases not matched to a gene. In DNA, the CDR3 is TGTGCCACCAGCAGGCAACAGGGGGCGGGTGAAAAACTGTTTTTT. Its translation is CATSRQQGAGEKLFF.

The chain is built from TRBV19 and TRBJ1-1; the match to TRBD1 covers 7 bases. The germline gives CDR1 LNHDA, CDR2 SQIVND (reference sequence). The length of the CDR3 is 19 residues. Trimming cost V 5 bases and J 1 base; bases outside gene matches: 19. This chain's CDR3 is CASSPVGRGAGGKNTEAFF. CDR3 DNA: TGTGCCAGTAGTCCCGTTGGTCGGGGCGCAGGGGGTAAGAACACTGAAGCTTTCTTT.

Turning to this clone: A junction boundary mismatches the germline segment, possibly from a read error. The chain combines TRBV27 with TRBJ2-3; D perhaps matches TRBD2 (5 bases). The germline V gene encodes CDR1 MNHEY and CDR2 SMNVEV (reference sequence). The CDR3 extends over 13 amino acids. CDR3 sequence (DNA): TGTGCCAGCAGTTTAGGGTCTTTTGGAGGTTGGGTTTTT. The encoded protein is CASSLGSFGGWVF.

This clone occurred a few times. The chain is built from TRBV10-3 and TRBJ1-2; 8 bases fit TRBD1. The ends lost 3 bases at V and 6 bases at J; junction bases unmatched: 6. Germline assignment: CDR1 ENHRY and CDR2 SYGVKD. CDR3 length equals 14 residues. The CDR3 loop is CAISERRGRDGYTF. The CDR3 DNA reads as TGTGCCATCAGTGAACGCAGGGGGCGCGATGGCTACACCTTC.

The chain has TRBV19 and TRBJ1-3; D uncertain. Germline assignment: CDR1 LNHDA and CDR2 SQIVND (reference sequence). V dropped 4 bases and J dropped 9 bases, with 22 bases sitting between them. This CDR3 has 16 amino acids. DNA for the CDR3: TGTGCCAGTAGTACACCTCTTGGAGGGTTGGCGGCCACCATATATTTT. Its translation is CASSTPLGGLAATIYF.

The J gene is TRBJ2-2, the V gene TRBV24-1; TRBD1 might be the D (6 bases). Germline loops: CDR1 KGHDR, CDR2 SFDVKD. The CDR3 consists of 16 residues. V lost 0 bases and J 1 base, leaving 8 bases between the germline ends. CDR3 nucleotides: TGTGCCACCAGTGATTTGGGCAGGGGGAACACCGGGGAGCTGTTTTTT. It encodes CATSDLGRGNTGELFF.

The rearrangement links TRBV6-6 to TRBJ1-5, with D possibly TRBD1 on 5 matching bases. Per the germline V gene, CDR1 is MNHNY and CDR2 is SVGAGI (reference sequence). This CDR3 has 12 amino acids. V was pared by 8 bases and J by 6 bases, with 11 bases between. CDR3: CASEWGGQPQHF. CDR3 DNA sequence: TGTGCCAGCGAATGGGGGGGTCAGCCCCAGCATTTT.

In its sample, this clone was seen once. This CDR3 is also generated by other DNA sequences in the sample. V is TRBV4-1 and J is TRBJ1-5, with D tentatively TRBD1 (5 bases). CDR1 and CDR2 from the germline V gene are MGHRA and YSYEKL. Trimming removed 0 bases from V and 7 bases from J, with 13 bases in between. CDR3 length equals 15 residues. CDR3 loop: CASSQDTQGGQPQHF. CDR3 nucleotides: TGCGCCAGCAGCCAAGACACGCAGGGCGGACAGCCCCAGCATTTT.

This rearrangement joins TRBV2 to TRBJ2-3; TRBD2 agrees at 9 bases. The CDR3 runs 16 residues. Germline values: CDR1 SNHLY, CDR2 FYNNEI. V gave up 4 bases and J gave up 0 bases; unmatched junction bases: 5. Written as DNA, the CDR3 is TGTGCCAGCAGTGGGTTAGCGGGAGAAAGCACAGATACGCAGTATTTT. It specifies CASSGLAGESTDTQYF.

This clone showed up just a few times. V is TRBV24-1 and J is TRBJ2-5, with TRBD2 matching over 10 bases. CDR3 length: 14 residues. Germline lookup yields CDR1 KGHDR and CDR2 SFDVKD. With 6 bases clipped from V and 5 bases from J, the junction kept 5 bases outside the gene matches. CDR3 nucleotides: TGTGCCACCAGTCTAGCGGGGGACAGGGAGACCCAGTACTTC. It translates to CATSLAGDRETQYF.

This chain connects TRBV4-3 to TRBJ1-4; 10 nucleotides agree with TRBD1. Per the germline V gene, CDR1 is LGHNA and CDR2 is YSLEER. The CDR3 is 15 residues long. V trimming: 1 base; J trimming: 7 bases; junction bases outside the gene matches: 3. The CDR3 bases are TGCGCCAGCAGCCAAGGGGGACAGGGGTCTGAAAAACTGTTTTTT. Its translation: CASSQGGQGSEKLFF.

Here the CDR3 DNA reads TGTGCCAGCAGTTACGGGGCCCACACTGAAGCTTTCTTT. Translation: CASSYGAHTEAFF. This chain connects TRBV6-5 to TRBJ1-1; tentatively, D is TRBD1 (5 bases). V was clipped by 2 bases and J by 3 bases, with 7 bases between them. Germline V gene sequence: CDR1 MNHEY, CDR2 SVGAGI. The CDR3 is 13 residues long.

This sequence joins TRBV6-5 and TRBJ1-4; unclear D gene. The CDR3 is made up of 14 amino acids. Germline CDR1 reads MNHEY; CDR2 reads SVGAGI. V lost 6 bases and J 3 bases, leaving 11 bases between the germline ends. The DNA for the CDR3 is TGTGCCAGCAGGCAGGCGGGAGCTAATGAAAAACTGTTTTTT. This codes for CASRQAGANEKLFF.